These 22 T cell receptor beta chains originate from one sample sequenced in a study of blood T cell repertoires in COVID-19. Sequencing used immunoSEQ multiplex PCR; TCRdb keeps in-frame clones, though not all of them. This table has roughly 90,000 clones, 65% to 85% appearing once. Sequenced sample: peripheral blood. The receptors shown here come from a woman of 80 years or more with active or convalescent COVID-19.

The CDR3, as DNA: TGTGCCAGCAGTGGGGACAGGGGAGGTGAAGCTTTCTTT. It specifies CASSGDRGGEAFF. The V and J genes are TRBV6-4 and TRBJ1-1, with 10 bases that match TRBD1. CDR1 and CDR2 (germline): MRHNA, SNTAGT. J lost 7 bases, V lost 4 bases, and 3 bases had no gene match. The CDR3 extends over 13 amino acids.

This clone was counted a few times. This chain uses TRBV14 with TRBJ1-2; D remains ambiguous. Trimming left V 2 bases short and J 4 bases short, with 14 bases between. Germline V lookup: CDR1 SGHDN, CDR2 FVKESK. This CDR3 contains 15 residues. This chain's CDR3 is CASSQNQASGYGYTF. As DNA, the CDR3 is TGTGCCAGCAGCCAAAATCAGGCTAGCGGCTATGGCTACACCTTC.

The chain couples TRBV29-1 to TRBJ1-2; maybe TRBD1 (5 bases). The V and J ends lost 2 bases and 6 bases respectively, with 16 bases between them. Germline V lookup: CDR1 SQVTM, CDR2 ANQGSEA. The CDR3 totals 14 residues. The DNA for the CDR3 is TGCAGCGTTGAAATCGGCTCCTGGGGGGATGGCTACACCTTC. It is translated as CSVEIGSWGDGYTF.

The sample holds one count of this clone. The chain is built from TRBV7-3 and TRBJ2-1, with D tentatively TRBD1 (5 bases). CDR3 length: 15 residues. V was cut by 3 bases and J by 6 bases, with 15 bases left in between. Germline lookup yields CDR1 SGHTA and CDR2 FQGTGA. The chain's CDR3 is CASSFNRAGFNEQFF. The CDR3 DNA reads TGTGCCAGCAGCTTTAATAGGGCAGGGTTCAATGAGCAGTTCTTC.

The V call is TRBV20-1, the J call TRBJ2-7; 12 nucleotides agree with TRBD2. CDR3 length: 16 residues. V lost 3 bases, J lost 6 bases, and 12 bases stayed unmatched. CDR1 DFQATT and CDR2 SNEGSKA come from the germline V gene (reference sequence). In DNA, the CDR3 is TGCAGTGCTAGTCGACTAGCGGGAGATGTCGGGGGCGAGCAGTACTTC. Translated, it gives CSASRLAGDVGGEQYF.

V and J are TRBV9 and TRBJ2-2; TRBD1 matches 10 bases. V lost 5 bases to trimming and J lost 8 bases; unmatched junction nucleotides: 9. Germline V gives CDR1 SGDLS, CDR2 YYNGEE. The length of the CDR3 is 15 residues. The CDR3 region is CASRRTGGPPGELFF. In DNA, the CDR3 is TGTGCCAGCAGGAGGACAGGGGGTCCTCCTGGGGAGCTGTTTTTT.

The V call is TRBV27, the J call TRBJ2-5, with 13 positions matching TRBD2. There are 14 residues in the CDR3. The germline V gene has CDR1 MNHEY and CDR2 SMNVEV (reference sequence). After removal of 5 bases from V and 3 bases from J, the junction contained 0 bases not matched to a gene. The CDR3 spells CASSGTSGKETQYF. For the CDR3, the DNA is TGTGCCAGCAGTGGGACTAGCGGGAAAGAGACCCAGTACTTC.

The chain uses TRBV28 and TRBJ1-2; D call uncertain. The CDR3 totals 15 residues. With 2 bases removed from V and 7 bases from J, the gap between germline ends came to 17 bases. Looked up from germline, CDR1 is MDHEN and CDR2 is SYDVKM. In DNA, the CDR3 is TGTGCCAGCAGTTTACTCTCGCAGGCCGGTGGTGGCTACACCTTC. It specifies CASSLLSQAGGGYTF.

The chain employs TRBV19 and TRBJ2-7, with D tentatively TRBD1 (5 bases). Germline CDR1 reads LNHDA; CDR2 reads SQIVND (reference sequence). This CDR3 comprises 15 residues. V lost 3 bases to trimming and J lost 2 bases, with 14 bases between them. The CDR3 reads CASSIPGQVPYEQYF. CDR3 nucleotide sequence: TGTGCCAGTAGTATTCCTGGACAAGTACCCTACGAGCAGTACTTC.

The rearrangement joins TRBV5-1 to TRBJ2-7; the D gene is possibly TRBD2 (6 bases). This CDR3 is 14 amino acids long. Looked up from germline, CDR1 is SGHRS and CDR2 is YFSETQ. With 0 bases removed from V and 0 bases from J, the gap between germline ends came to 7 bases. The CDR3 sequence: CASSLGDFSYEQYF. Written as DNA, the CDR3 is TGCGCCAGCAGCTTGGGGGACTTCTCCTACGAGCAGTACTTC.

The V and J genes are TRBV12-3 or TRBV12-4 and TRBJ2-3, with D unresolved. The CDR3 extends over 11 amino acids. The V end lost 5 bases, the J end lost 5 bases, and 5 bases lay between the germline ends. This CDR3 is CASSQLDTQYF. In DNA form, the CDR3 reads TGTGCCAGCAGTCAATTAGATACGCAGTATTTT.

The chain is built from TRBV3-1 (or the pseudogene TRBV3-2) and TRBJ1-3; D is undetermined. This CDR3 contains 14 residues. Germline V lookup: CDR1 LGHDT, CDR2 YNNKEL (reference sequence). The V end was cut by 4 bases, the J end by 1 base, with 8 bases between. CDR3 sequence: CASSPSSSGNTIYF. The CDR3 DNA reads TGTGCCAGCAGCCCTTCTTCTTCTGGAAACACCATATATTTT.

In nucleotides, the CDR3 is TGCAGCGTTGAAGACTTGCCGACCAGCGGGAGCAAGGATGAGCAGTTCTTC. Residues: CSVEDLPTSGSKDEQFF. V is TRBV29-1 and J is TRBJ2-1; 8 positions match TRBD2. V shed 0 bases, J shed 8 bases, and the junction held 15 bases outside the gene matches. Germline V gives CDR1 SQVTM, CDR2 ANQGSEA. CDR3 length: 17 amino acids.

The chain employs TRBV18 and TRBJ1-1; TRBD1 matches at 7 bases. Germline loops: CDR1 KGHSH, CDR2 LQKENI. CDR3 length equals 17 residues. The V and J ends lost 5 bases and 0 bases, in that order; junction bases with no gene match: 12. The CDR3 reads CASSGLGTAIMNTEAFF. CDR3 in DNA: TGTGCCAGCTCAGGGCTTGGGACAGCCATCATGAACACTGAAGCTTTCTTT.

The chain joins TRBV14 to TRBJ2-7; 8 bases are shared with TRBD2. The V segment lost 3 bases and the J segment 3 bases; nucleotides outside the gene matches: 7. CDR3 length equals 15 residues. The germline V gene encodes CDR1 SGHDN and CDR2 FVKESK. This chain's CDR3 is CASSQSGSWFYEQYF. In nucleotides, the CDR3 is TGTGCCAGCAGCCAGAGCGGGAGTTGGTTCTACGAGCAGTACTTC.

V usage is TRBV6-1 and J usage is TRBJ2-4, with 8 bases aligning to TRBD1. V was clipped by 2 bases and J by 7 bases; unmatched bases: 7. The CDR3 runs to 15 residues. Germline CDR1 and CDR2: MNHNS and SASEGT. CDR3 protein: CASSEMTGERNIQYF. In DNA, the CDR3 is TGTGCCAGCAGTGAAATGACAGGGGAGCGGAACATTCAGTACTTC.

The V gene is TRBV5-1, the J gene TRBJ1-2, with D unclear. The CDR3 runs 14 residues. V lost 0 bases and J lost 5, with 11 bases in between. CDR1 is SGHRS and CDR2 is YFSETQ in the germline V gene. The CDR3 reads CASSLVSAAYGYTF. CDR3 DNA: TGCGCCAGCAGCTTGGTTTCGGCGGCGTATGGCTACACCTTC.

Notes on this clone: This CDR3 is also generated by other DNA sequences in the sample. The J gene is TRBJ1-1, the V gene TRBV5-1; tentatively, D is TRBD1 (5 bases). Germline V gene data show CDR1 as SGHRS and CDR2 as YFSETQ. CDR3 length: 13 amino acids. V lost 2 bases, J lost 5 bases, and 10 bases lay in between. The CDR3 protein is CASSFDSNTEAFF. DNA for the CDR3: TGCGCCAGCAGCTTCGACAGTAATACTGAAGCTTTCTTT.

The CDR3 DNA reads TGTGCCAGCAGCTTAGGATACGGGGACTACACGGGGCTCGTGGACGAGCAGTACTTC. As protein: CASSLGYGDYTGLVDEQYF. The V and J genes are TRBV13 and TRBJ2-7, with 7 bases that match TRBD2. V trimming: 0 bases; J trimming: 5 bases; junction bases outside the gene matches: 19. CDR3 length: 19 amino acids. Germline V gene data show CDR1 as PRHDT and CDR2 as FYEKMQ (reference sequence).

The sample holds a few counts of this clone. The chain uses TRBV5-4 and TRBJ2-2, with 7 bases identical to TRBD1. The length of the CDR3 is 14 residues. V gave up 2 bases and J gave up 5 bases; unmatched junction bases: 3. Germline CDR1 reads SGHNT; CDR2 reads YYREEE (reference sequence). This CDR3 is CASSFTGVTGELFF. As DNA, the CDR3 is TGTGCCAGCAGCTTTACAGGGGTAACCGGGGAGCTGTTTTTT.

CDR3 coding DNA: TGTGCCATCACCCCGGGACTAGCGGAGTACAATGAGCAGTTCTTC. Its protein is CAITPGLAEYNEQFF. V and J are TRBV10-3 and TRBJ2-1; TRBD2 matches 11 bases. This CDR3 has 15 amino acids. Per the germline V gene, CDR1 is ENHRY and CDR2 is SYGVKD. The trim removed 7 bases at V and 4 bases at J, leaving 6 bases unmatched.

This chain joins TRBV10-1 and TRBJ1-2; TRBD1 aligns across 7 bases. The CDR3 extends over 15 amino acids. The V gene's germline CDR1 is WNHNN and CDR2 SYGVQD (reference sequence). Trimming removed 3 bases from V and 4 bases from J; junction bases left unmatched: 8. CDR3 in DNA: TGCGCCAGCAGTGATATCACCAGGGGGAGCTATGGCTACACCTTC. It encodes CASSDITRGSYGYTF.